These 25 T cell receptor beta chains were sequenced from one sample in a study of shared clonotypes between healthy human individuals. TCRdb's copy holds only in-frame clones and misses some; the assay was immunoSEQ multiplex PCR. This sample has about 2.2 million clones; just over 90% occur once, and the top ten carry about 1.7%. CD45RO-negative CD8 cells positively selected for CCR7 made up the naive population, which excluded terminally differentiated effector memory CD45RA+ cells. Sequenced material: naive CD8+ T cells from PBMCs. These receptors all stem from a man aged 18 to 30 in good health. Some clones in this sample may be carry-over from other donors' samples.

As to this clone: This sample includes further DNA sequences coding for the same CDR3. The chain couples TRBV5-1 to TRBJ1-4, with unresolved D. Trimming shortened V by 5 bases and J by 0 bases, and 8 bases separated the two germline ends. This CDR3 region has 14 residues. Germline CDR1 and CDR2: SGHRS and YFSETQ. The CDR3 loop reads CASRWEPTNEKLFF. The CDR3 coding sequence is TGCGCCAGCAGGTGGGAACCAACTAATGAAAAACTGTTTTTT.

The chain combines TRBV4-2 with TRBJ2-1, with 8 bases aligning to TRBD2. The CDR3 runs 17 residues. The trim removed 0 bases at V and 7 bases at J, leaving 11 bases unmatched. Germline CDR1 LGHNA, CDR2 YNFKEQ. The CDR3 DNA reads as TGTGCCAGCAGCCAAGATCGGAGCCGGACTAGCTTAAATGAGCAGTTCTTC. It codes for CASSQDRSRTSLNEQFF.

The V gene is TRBV5-1, the J gene TRBJ1-4; 10 bases agree with TRBD1. The CDR3 spans 14 residues. Germline values: CDR1 SGHRS, CDR2 YFSETQ. J lost 7 bases, V lost 5 bases, and 5 bases had no gene match. The CDR3 DNA reads as TGCGCCAGCAGTACCGACAGGGGGCCTGAAAAACTGTTTTTT. Translating it yields CASSTDRGPEKLFF.

This clone was detected only once. The V and J genes are TRBV6-4 and TRBJ2-3, with D perhaps TRBD1 (5 bases). CDR1 and CDR2 (germline): MRHNA, SNTAGT. V was pared by 2 bases and J by 1 base, with 13 bases between. This CDR3 region has 16 residues. The CDR3 here is CASSDRGTQRTDTQYF. DNA of the CDR3: TGTGCCAGCAGTGACAGGGGAACACAACGCACAGATACGCAGTATTTT.

The genes are TRBV10-3 and TRBJ2-7; D is possibly TRBD1 (6 bases). Per the germline V gene, CDR1 is ENHRY and CDR2 is SYGVKD. Deletions cut 6 bases from V and 3 bases from J, with 12 bases between. This CDR3 is built from 13 residues. CDR3: CAIRVNRDYEQYF. As DNA, the CDR3 is TGTGCCATCAGAGTAAACAGGGACTACGAGCAGTACTTC.

The CDR3 coding sequence is TGTGCCAGGAGGGGGGAGACCCAGTACTTC. Its protein product is CARRGETQYF. This sequence joins TRBV28 and TRBJ2-5; D possibly corresponds to TRBD1 (6 bases). Trimming cost V 9 bases and J 5 bases, with 7 bases left between them. This CDR3 is built from 10 residues. Per germline, CDR1 MDHEN and CDR2 SYDVKM.

The chain couples TRBV4-1 to TRBJ2-6, with D possibly being TRBD2 (5 bases). Between the trimmed V and J ends, which lost 1 base and 0 bases, there was a span of 13 bases. Germline V gene data show CDR1 as MGHRA and CDR2 as YSYEKL. The CDR3 loop spans 18 amino acids. For the CDR3, the DNA is TGCGCCAGCAGCCAAGGTTGGGAGAGGCGCTCTGGGGCCAACGTCCTGACTTTC. Translated, it gives CASSQGWERRSGANVLTF.

The chain uses TRBV12-5 and TRBJ1-2, with D maybe TRBD1 (6 bases). CDR1 is LGHNT, CDR2 FRNRAP, per germline. Trimming took off 7 bases at V and 4 bases at J, with 13 bases between the two ends. The length of the CDR3 is 13 residues. CDR3 sequence reads: CASARWGAYGYTF. The CDR3 DNA reads as TGTGCTAGTGCTAGGTGGGGGGCCTATGGCTACACCTTC. Full variable domain (rest looked up from reference TRBV12-5 and TRBJ1-2): DARVTQTPRHKVTEMGQEVTMRCQPILGHNTVFWYRQTMMQGLELLAYFRNRAPLDDSGMPKDRFSAEMPDATLATLKIQPSEPRDSAVYFCASARWGAYGYTFGSGTRLTVV.

The chain joins TRBV2 to TRBJ2-7; 11 bases match TRBD1. V lost 10 bases and J lost 9; bases outside the gene matches: 14. In germline, CDR1 is SNHLY, CDR2 FYNNEI. CDR3 size: 14 residues. The CDR3 sequence: CATLHLGQGEVQYF. The CDR3 nucleotides are TGTGCCACCCTCCATCTGGGACAGGGGGAAGTGCAGTACTTC.

The chain recombines TRBV28 with TRBJ2-7; the match to TRBD1 covers 9 bases. Germline CDR1 reads MDHEN; CDR2 reads SYDVKM. CDR3 size: 18 residues. V shed 3 bases, J shed 2 bases, and the junction held 14 bases outside the gene matches. The CDR3: CASSFSFLGQGPPYEQYF. In DNA form, the CDR3 reads TGTGCCAGCAGTTTCAGTTTTTTGGGACAGGGTCCTCCCTACGAGCAGTACTTC.

This clone has a single count. V is TRBV6-5 and J is TRBJ1-3, with D perhaps TRBD1 (5 bases). Germline CDR1 and CDR2: MNHEY and SVGAGI. The CDR3 runs 16 residues. Trimming stripped 2 bases from V and 8 bases from J, with 19 bases between. CDR3 in amino acids: CASSYRNPGRRHTIYF. As DNA, the CDR3 is TGTGCCAGCAGTTACCGAAACCCGGGACGGAGGCACACCATATATTTT.

This clone came up once. This chain connects TRBV29-1 to TRBJ2-1, with D uncertain. The CDR3 extends over 14 amino acids. The germline gives CDR1 SQVTM, CDR2 ANQGSEA. V was pared by 4 bases and J by 0 bases, with 10 bases between. CDR3 region: CSVGGGASYNEQFF. CDR3 bases: TGCAGCGTTGGAGGCGGCGCCTCCTACAATGAGCAGTTCTTC.

The chain carries TRBV28 and TRBJ1-5; D may be TRBD1 (5 bases). CDR1 and CDR2 from the germline V gene are MDHEN and SYDVKM. There are 12 residues in the CDR3. The germline V and J ends were trimmed by 7 bases and 6 bases, with 10 bases remaining between them. DNA for the CDR3: TGTGCCAGCAAAAAGGGGAGTCAGCCCCAGCATTTT. This codes for CASKKGSQPQHF. Supplemented by reference TRBV28 and TRBJ1-5, the full variable domain reads DVKVTQSSRYLVKRTGEKVFLECVQDMDHENMFWYRQDPGLGLRLIYFSYDVKMKEKGDIPEGYSVSREKKERFSLILESASTNQTSMYLCASKKGSQPQHFGDGTRLSIL.

The genes are TRBV28 and TRBJ1-2, with a tentative D call TRBD1 (5 bases). Trimming took 6 bases from V and 8 from J, leaving 22 bases between them. The V gene's germline CDR1 is MDHEN and CDR2 SYDVKM. This CDR3 is 15 amino acids long. The DNA for the CDR3 is TGTGCCAGCAGCCCCGTTGGGGACGGACTTGTAGGCTACACCTTC. The encoded protein is CASSPVGDGLVGYTF.

This clone appeared a single time. The chain links TRBV9 to TRBJ2-2; TRBD2 matches at 9 bases. Trimming at V came to 4 bases and at J to 7 bases, leaving 8 bases not matched to a gene. The germline CDR1 and CDR2 sequences are SGDLS and YYNGEE. The CDR3 is 15 residues long. CDR3 protein: CASSLAGLLNGELFF. CDR3 in DNA: TGTGCCAGCAGCCTAGCGGGACTCCTGAACGGGGAGCTGTTTTTT.

The chain recombines TRBV7-6 with TRBJ2-2, with TRBD2 matching over 8 bases. Germline CDR1 and CDR2: SGHVS and FNYEAQ. V shed 5 bases, J shed 6 bases, and the junction held 14 bases outside the gene matches. CDR3 size: 17 residues. CDR3 coding DNA: TGTGCCAGCAGCCCCCGGCGAGGGGCGGGAGGTTCCGGGGAGCTGTTTTTT. This sequence encodes CASSPRRGAGGSGELFF.

This sequence joins TRBV28 and TRBJ2-7; 7 nucleotides agree with TRBD1. This CDR3 is built from 15 residues. V shed 5 bases and J 5 bases; nucleotides not matched to a gene: 12. Germline V gene sequence: CDR1 MDHEN, CDR2 SYDVKM. In nucleotides, the CDR3 is TGTGCCAGCAGTCTTAGATACAGGGGCGACAACGAGCAGTACTTC. Translated: CASSLRYRGDNEQYF.

The sample holds one count of this clone. The chain recombines TRBV28 with TRBJ1-5; 9 positions agree with TRBD1. Trimming took 3 bases from V and 3 from J; bases not matched to a gene: 9. This CDR3 has 17 amino acids. The germline gives CDR1 MDHEN, CDR2 SYDVKM. CDR3 sequence (DNA): TGTGCCAGCAGTTTCGTGGTCGGACAGGGGTTCAATCAGCCCCAGCATTTT. Translated: CASSFVVGQGFNQPQHF. Complete variable domain (other parts from reference TRBV28 and TRBJ1-5): DVKVTQSSRYLVKRTGEKVFLECVQDMDHENMFWYRQDPGLGLRLIYFSYDVKMKEKGDIPEGYSVSREKKERFSLILESASTNQTSMYLCASSFVVGQGFNQPQHFGDGTRLSIL.

The V gene is TRBV2, the J gene TRBJ2-1; the match to TRBD2 covers 7 bases. V lost 7 bases, J lost 6 bases, and 6 bases stayed unmatched. The CDR3 is 13 amino acids. The germline V gene encodes CDR1 SNHLY and CDR2 FYNNEI. CDR3 in amino acids: CASIRTGGNEQFF. The DNA for the CDR3 is TGTGCCAGCATCCGAACGGGGGGCAATGAGCAGTTCTTC.

The rearrangement joins TRBV11-3 to TRBJ2-3, with 7 bases aligning to TRBD2. V lost 3 bases to trimming and J lost 0 bases; unmatched junction nucleotides: 0. The CDR3 contains 14 residues. The germline V gene has CDR1 SGHNT and CDR2 YENEEA. The CDR3 spells CASSFSGSTDTQYF. The CDR3 coding sequence is TGTGCCAGCAGCTTTAGCGGGAGCACAGATACGCAGTATTTT.

The chain combines TRBV29-1 with TRBJ2-7, with D perhaps TRBD1 (6 bases). The CDR3 runs to 13 residues. The germline V gene encodes CDR1 SQVTM and CDR2 ANQGSEA. Trimming pared 7 bases from V and 0 bases from J, leaving 13 bases between. The CDR3 region has the DNA TGCAGCGCCGCAACGGGACACTCCTACGAGCAGTACTTC. Translated, it gives CSAATGHSYEQYF.

For this clone: The sample holds other DNA sequences that translate to the same CDR3. This chain connects TRBV4-3 to TRBJ2-1, with D hard to call. V was clipped by 1 base and J by 0 bases, with 7 bases between them. Looked up from germline, CDR1 is LGHNA and CDR2 is YSLEER. This CDR3 is built from 15 residues. The CDR3 region has the DNA TGCGCCAGCAGCCAAGTTGGCGGCTCCTACAATGAGCAGTTCTTC. Encoded protein: CASSQVGGSYNEQFF.

The chain couples TRBV28 to TRBJ2-3; D is unresolved. V lost 6 bases, J lost 1 base, and 11 bases lay in between. This CDR3 spans 14 amino acids. Germline V gene sequence: CDR1 MDHEN, CDR2 SYDVKM. CDR3 nucleotide sequence: TGTGCCAGCAGGGAAGGGCAGGGCACAGATACGCAGTATTTT. Its protein is CASREGQGTDTQYF.

The chain links TRBV7-6 to TRBJ1-5; D might be TRBD1 (6 bases). This CDR3 has 15 residues. Germline lookup yields CDR1 SGHVS and CDR2 FNYEAQ. Trimming took off 5 bases at V and 4 bases at J, with 15 bases between the two ends. The CDR3 loop is CASSQGSGNNQPQHF. In DNA form, the CDR3 reads TGTGCCAGCAGCCAGGGGTCTGGCAATAATCAGCCCCAGCATTTT. The complete variable domain, with remaining parts taken from reference TRBV7-6 and TRBJ1-5, reads GAGVSQSPRYKVTKRGQDVALRCDPISGHVSLYWYRQALGQGPEFLTYFNYEAQQDKSGLPNDRFSAERPEGSISTLTIQRTEQRDSAMYRCASSQGSGNNQPQHFGDGTRLSIL.

CDR3 in DNA: TGTGCCAGCTCACCACCTAAGGAACTAGCGGGATGGAACACCGGGGAGCTGTTTTTT. This gives the protein CASSPPKELAGWNTGELFF. This chain links TRBV18 with TRBJ2-2, with 10 bases lining up with TRBD2. This CDR3 contains 19 residues. V dropped 0 bases and J dropped 1; count of bases not matched to a gene: 8. The V gene's germline CDR1 is KGHSH and CDR2 LQKENI.